The clone carrying this T cell receptor beta chain was seen a few times. The data were taken from a study of blood T cell repertoires in COVID-19. Study summary: PBMCs, B-cell-depleted T cells, or T cells were the source of the cDNA or gDNA that made up the material.

Repertoires were generated with immunoSEQ multiplex PCR, while TCRdb's copy carries only in-frame clones and drops some. The sample holds about 190,000 clones; 80% to 85% are singletons and the top ten take about 4.8%. There are 14 residues in the CDR3. With V trimmed by 4 bases and J by 8 bases, 8 bases remained unmatched. Looked up from germline, CDR1 is MGHRA and CDR2 is YSYEKL. The specimen was peripheral blood. The chain uses TRBV4-1 and TRBJ1-2, with 9 bases matching TRBD1. The sequence derives from a woman aged 25 to 39 with acute or convalescent COVID-19. The CDR3 loop is CASSLDGTGWGYTF. The CDR3 nucleotides are TGCGCCAGCAGCCTAGACGGGACAGGGTGGGGCTACACCTTC.